This record looks at one T cell receptor beta chain sequence and its context. TCRdb keeps only in-frame clones here, not all; method: immunoSEQ multiplex PCR. The sample yields about 190,000 clones, about 80% seen once. The germline V gene has CDR1 LGHNA and CDR2 YSLEER. V lost 0 bases and J lost 3; bases outside the gene matches: 5. The length of the CDR3 is 16 residues. This sample was included in a study of blood T cell repertoires in COVID-19. The V gene is TRBV4-3, the J gene TRBJ1-5; 7 nucleotides match TRBD1. This receptor was obtained from a man aged 55 to 70 with acute or convalescent COVID-19. The sequencing sample was made of peripheral blood. The CDR3 region is CASSQDKGAVNQPQHF. The CDR3 coding sequence is TGCGCCAGCAGCCAAGACAAGGGGGCAGTCAATCAGCCCCAGCATTTT.